One sample yielded the 18 T cell receptor beta chains listed below, sequenced in a study of T cell repertoires in cytomegalovirus infection (dated by TCRdb to the late 2010s). The instrument given in TCRdb is Illumina HiSeq 1500. The raw public reads went through TCRdb reprocessing: fastp at Q25, MiXCR clone calling, in-frame beta chains kept. Entries are consolidated by CDR3 protein sequence, retaining the most common genes and DNA. This sample gives 50,000 to 55,000 distinct CDR3 sequences in total; around a fifth of them show up just once. The ten largest clones add up to around a quarter of the sample. The treatment or condition label of this sample denotes: in vitro stimulation with specific CMV peptide epitopes to enrich CMV-specific T cells. Their antigen targets remain unknown. The source was CD8+ T cells from cultured PBMCs, collected from culture after CMV antigen stimulation. The source is a human donor in good health (CMV status not recorded). Some clones in this sample may be carry-over from other donors' samples.

This sequence joins TRBV27 and TRBJ2-7; D unclear. Germline lookup yields CDR1 MNHEY and CDR2 SMNVEV (reference sequence). V was cut by 3 bases and J by 3 bases, with 12 bases left in between. The CDR3 totals 14 residues. CDR3 region: CASSFVGPLYEQYF. As DNA, the CDR3 is TGTGCCAGCAGTTTTGTAGGTCCTCTCTACGAGCAGTACTTC.

This clonotype has a count of ten or more. The genes are TRBV5-1 and TRBJ2-7; D gene unclear. CDR3 length: 12 residues. Germline values: CDR1 SGHRS, CDR2 YFSETQ. The germline V and J ends were trimmed by 0 bases and 5 bases, with 6 bases remaining between them. The CDR3 DNA is TGCGCCAGCAGCTTGGCTTCCAACGAGCAGTACTTC. As protein: CASSLASNEQYF.

The V and J genes are TRBV12-3 or TRBV12-4 and TRBJ2-1, with unresolved D. V dropped 2 bases and J dropped 5 bases, with 10 bases sitting between them. The CDR3 sequence is 14 residues long. CDR3 sequence reads: CASSLIPRHNEQFF. The CDR3 DNA sequence: TGTGCCAGCAGTTTAATCCCCCGACACAATGAGCAGTTCTTC.

The chain recombines TRBV12-3 or TRBV12-4 with TRBJ2-4, with D possibly matching TRBD1 (6 bases). This CDR3 spans 13 amino acids. V was pared by 6 bases and J by 3 bases, with 9 bases between. The CDR3 bases are TGTGCCAGCAGCACAGGGTACAAAAACATTCAGTACTTC. As protein: CASSTGYKNIQYF.

This clonotype has a single count. The J gene is TRBJ2-1, the V gene TRBV7-6, with a possible D match to TRBD1 (5 bases). Trimming cost V 1 base and J 7 bases, with 11 bases left between them. The germline gives CDR1 SGHVS, CDR2 FNYEAQ. The CDR3 is made up of 14 amino acids. CDR3 coding DNA: TGTGCCAGCAGCTTAGACAGGAACTGGAATGAGCAGTTCTTC. This encodes CASSLDRNWNEQFF.

The chain combines TRBV7-9 with TRBJ2-7, with D uncertain. V was clipped by 1 base and J by 6 bases, with 7 bases between them. CDR3 length: 12 amino acids. Germline values: CDR1 SEHNR, CDR2 FQNEAQ (reference sequence). The CDR3 coding sequence is TGTGCCAGCAGCTTAGGCCTGCTCGAGCAGTACTTC. Translating it yields CASSLGLLEQYF.

V usage is TRBV7-6 and J usage is TRBJ2-1; D may be TRBD2 (5 bases). Per germline, CDR1 SGHVS and CDR2 FNYEAQ. The ends were cut back, 1 base at V and 4 bases at J, with 11 bases in the middle. The CDR3 runs to 15 residues. CDR3 in amino acids: CASSLEASLYNEQFF. CDR3 coding DNA: TGTGCCAGCAGCTTAGAGGCTAGCCTGTACAATGAGCAGTTCTTC.

This clonotype was counted a few times. The chain links TRBV7-9 to TRBJ2-5; 7 nucleotides match TRBD1. V was clipped by 6 bases and J by 2 bases; unmatched bases: 6. The CDR3 spans 14 residues. CDR1 is SEHNR, CDR2 FQNEAQ, per germline (reference sequence). The CDR3 DNA reads TGTGCCAGCAGGGCCCCGGGACAGCAAGAGACCCAGTACTTC. This sequence encodes CASRAPGQQETQYF.

The chain recombines TRBV12-3 or TRBV12-4 with TRBJ2-3, with 10 bases matching TRBD1. The CDR3 consists of 18 residues. V trimming: 5 bases; J trimming: 2 bases; junction bases outside the gene matches: 13. The CDR3 spells CASSRPTGGKEITDTQYF. The CDR3 DNA reads as TGTGCCAGCAGTCGACCGACAGGGGGCAAGGAGATCACAGATACGCAGTATTTT.

A single count supports this clonotype. The chain links TRBV7-9 to TRBJ1-1; D remains ambiguous. Per germline, CDR1 SEHNR and CDR2 FQNEAQ (reference sequence). V gave up 5 bases and J gave up 6 bases, with 19 bases separating them. The CDR3 spans 15 residues. The CDR3 DNA sequence: TGTGCCAGCAGCCCGCCTGTGGACGGATCGTCTGAAGCTTTCTTT. Translated, it gives CASSPPVDGSSEAFF. The whole variable domain, filled in from reference TRBV7-9 and TRBJ1-1, reads DTGVSQNPRHKITKRGQNVTFRCDPISEHNRLYWYRQTLGQGPEFLTYFQNEAQLEKSRLLSDRFSAERPKGSFSTLEIQRTEQGDSAMYLCASSPPVDGSSEAFFGQGTRLTVV.

This clonotype was counted a few times. V gene TRBV9 combines with J gene TRBJ2-4, with D perhaps matching TRBD1 (6 bases). The CDR3 has 18 residues. Germline V gene sequence: CDR1 SGDLS, CDR2 YYNGEE. V was cut by 3 bases and J by 1 base, with 20 bases left in between. As DNA, the CDR3 is TGTGCCAGCAGCGGAGGGTCCAGGACAGTTCATGCCAAAAACATTCAGTACTTC. Protein product: CASSGGSRTVHAKNIQYF.

The chain employs TRBV7-8 and TRBJ2-7; D is perhaps TRBD1 (5 bases). Germline-derived CDR1 and CDR2 are SGHVS and FQNEAQ. The V end lost 1 base, the J end lost 0 bases, and 10 bases lay between the germline ends. The CDR3 consists of 15 residues. The CDR3 sequence is CASSLEADSSYEQYF. In DNA form, the CDR3 reads TGTGCCAGCAGCTTAGAGGCAGACAGCTCCTACGAGCAGTACTTC. Using reference TRBV7-8 and TRBJ2-7 for the parts outside the CDR3, the full variable domain is GAGVSQSPRYKVAKRGQDVALRCDPISGHVSLFWYQQALGQGPEFLTYFQNEAQLDKSGLPSDRFFAERPEGSVSTLKIQRTQQEDSAVYLCASSLEADSSYEQYFGPGTRLTVT.

V is TRBV7-2 and J is TRBJ2-1; 9 bases match TRBD1. Trimming took 5 bases from V and 2 from J; bases not matched to a gene: 7. Germline CDR1 reads SGHTA; CDR2 reads FQGNSA. This CDR3 contains 16 residues. CDR3 residues: CASSLTGQGTYNEQFF. The CDR3 DNA reads TGTGCCAGCAGCCTCACGGGACAGGGAACCTACAATGAGCAGTTCTTC. The complete variable domain, with remaining parts taken from reference TRBV7-2 and TRBJ2-1, reads GAGVSQSPSNKVTEKGKDVELRCDPISGHTALYWYRQSLGQGLEFLIYFQGNSAPDKSGLPSDRFSAERTGGSVSTLTIQRTQQEDSAVYLCASSLTGQGTYNEQFFGPGTRLTVL.

This clonotype occurred a few times. The chain joins TRBV28 to TRBJ2-7, with 9 bases lining up with TRBD1. The CDR3 runs to 14 residues. Unmatched junction bases numbered 5, after V lost 7 bases and J lost 1 base. CDR1 and CDR2 (germline): MDHEN, SYDVKM. The CDR3 DNA is TGTGCCAGCACCAGGACAGGGGTATCCTACGAGCAGTACTTC. This gives the protein CASTRTGVSYEQYF.

The V call is TRBV4-3, the J call TRBJ2-1; TRBD2 matches at 11 bases. The CDR3 has 14 amino acids. V lost 6 bases and J lost 5; bases outside the gene matches: 3. Germline V gives CDR1 LGHNA, CDR2 YSLEER. CDR3 nucleotides: TGCGCCAGCAGGCCGGGACTAGCGGACAATGAGCAGTTCTTC. Encoded protein: CASRPGLADNEQFF.

This clonotype was observed a handful of times. V and J are TRBV19 and TRBJ2-1; D is ambiguous. The length of the CDR3 is 12 residues. In germline, CDR1 is LNHDA, CDR2 SQIVND (reference sequence). The V end lost 3 bases, the J end lost 13 bases, and 13 bases lay between the germline ends. CDR3 in amino acids: CASSIGVFDQFF. CDR3 DNA sequence: TGTGCCAGTAGTATCGGTGTTTTCGATCAGTTCTTC.

This clonotype appeared a few times. The rearrangement joins TRBV7-9 to TRBJ1-2; 8 nucleotides match TRBD1. Per the germline V gene, CDR1 is SEHNR and CDR2 is FQNEAQ (reference sequence). The V and J ends lost 6 bases and 6 bases, in that order; junction bases with no gene match: 6. The CDR3 covers 13 residues. CDR3 sequence: CASSLDREDGYTF. Written as DNA, the CDR3 is TGTGCCAGCAGTTTGGACAGGGAGGATGGCTACACCTTC.

This clonotype was detected ten times or more. The rearrangement uses TRBV11-3 and TRBJ2-5, with D tentatively TRBD2 (5 bases). Trimming shortened V by 0 bases and J by 4 bases, and 9 bases separated the two germline ends. Germline assignment: CDR1 SGHNT and CDR2 YENEEA. The CDR3 has 14 residues. This chain's CDR3 is CASSLDGVGETQYF. CDR3 nucleotides: TGTGCCAGCAGCTTAGACGGGGTAGGAGAGACCCAGTACTTC.